The 5 T cell receptor beta chains below come from one sample, sequenced in a study of radiation and T cells in renal cell carcinoma. Here immunoSEQ multiplex PCR was the method, and the copy in TCRdb shows in-frame clones only, minus some. The data show roughly 130,000 clones, 81% seen once. Documented time point: blood 2 weeks post-SBRT. Treatment specified: 15 Gy SBRT to primary tumor, nephrectomy 4 weeks later. The material sequenced was blood, taken from a patient whose treatment included radiotherapy and nephrectomy. These receptors originate from a woman in her sixties with renal cell carcinoma.

V is TRBV28 and J is TRBJ2-7; a possible D gene is TRBD1 (6 bases). The CDR3 sequence is 13 residues long. Trimming shortened V by 5 bases and J by 6 bases, and 14 bases separated the two germline ends. The V gene's germline CDR1 is MDHEN and CDR2 SYDVKM. CDR3 nucleotides: TGTGCCAGCAGTCCTACTAACAGGGCCGAGCAGTACTTC. Translation gives CASSPTNRAEQYF.

This chain uses TRBV11-2 with TRBJ2-7, with TRBD1 matching over 8 bases. The CDR3 length is 13 residues. The V and J ends lost 3 bases and 3 bases, in that order; junction bases with no gene match: 1. The germline CDR1 and CDR2 sequences are SGHAT and FQNNGV. The CDR3 reads CASSLGQDYEQYF. CDR3 nucleotide sequence: TGTGCCAGCAGCTTGGGACAGGACTACGAGCAGTACTTC. Full variable domain (rest looked up from reference TRBV11-2 and TRBJ2-7): EAGVAQSPRYKIIEKRQSVAFWCNPISGHATLYWYQQILGQGPKLLIQFQNNGVVDDSQLPKDRFSAERLKGVDSTLKIQPAKLEDSAVYLCASSLGQDYEQYFGPGTRLTVT.

Remarks on this clone: This sample also contains other DNA sequences that code for the same CDR3. The genes are TRBV10-3 and TRBJ2-2, with D possibly matching TRBD1 (6 bases). The germline V and J ends were trimmed by 4 bases and 2 bases, with 8 bases remaining between them. Germline CDR1 and CDR2: ENHRY and SYGVKD. The CDR3 totals 14 residues. CDR3 in DNA: TGTGCCATCAGTGTACAGGGAAACACCGGGGAGCTGTTTTTT. Encoded protein: CAISVQGNTGELFF.

The chain combines TRBV7-2 with TRBJ2-5; 11 nucleotides match TRBD2. The DNA matches TRBJ2-7 better at its end, which makes the J call doubtful. The germline gives CDR1 SGHTA, CDR2 FQGNSA. CDR3 length: 15 amino acids. DNA of the CDR3: TGTGCCAGCAGCAAATCTAGCGGGGGGAACTACGAGCAGTACTTC. It encodes CASSKSSGGNYEQYF.

The rearrangement joins TRBV5-4 to TRBJ2-5; the match to TRBD2 covers 9 bases. Looked up from germline, CDR1 is SGHNT and CDR2 is YYREEE (reference sequence). CDR3 length equals 14 residues. J was trimmed by 4 bases and V by 0 bases; bases with no gene match: 1. The CDR3 sequence: CASSLGLAAETQYF. The CDR3 nucleotides are TGTGCCAGCAGCTTGGGACTAGCGGCAGAGACCCAGTACTTC. The full variable domain, with the rest looked up from reference TRBV5-4 and TRBJ2-5, is ETGVTQSPTHLIKTRGQQVTLRCSSQSGHNTVSWYQQALGQGPQFIFQYYREEENGRGNFPPRFSGLQFPNYSSELNVNALELDDSALYLCASSLGLAAETQYFGPGTRLLVL.